These T cell receptor beta chains were read from a single sample in a study of T-cell reconstitution after alpha-beta-depleted transplantation in children. TCRdb analysed the PCR reads with MiXCR anew, one entry per CDR3 protein. Among about 310,000 distinct CDR3 sequences listed, approximately 23% were seen once. The sample here was PBMCs, mostly from graft donor cells, taken 180 days after TCRalphabeta/CD19-depleted stem cell transplant. All receptors come from a male patient under 18 who had a stem cell transplant for acute lymphoblastic leukemia, so the T cells may come from the graft donor. The CDR3 runs from the conserved cysteine through the conserved F or W. D genes are given only for firm matches. Size is omitted from some rows. Given values are once, few, many or a class for expanded clones.

>TRBJ1-1|.|.|TRBV4-1
TGCGCCAGCAGCCAGGTCCAAAGAGCGGTGACCACTGAAGCTTTCTTT
CASSQVQRAVTTEAFF
>TRBJ2-7|TRBD2|.|TRBV7-3
TGTGCCAGCAGCTTACCCCCCTACGGGAGGGCCGGTAGCGAGCAGTACTTC
CASSLPPYGRAGSEQYF
>TRBJ1-2|TRBD1|few|TRBV15
TGTGCCACCAGCAGAAGCAGGGGGCCGGGCTATGGCTACACCTTC
CATSRSRGPGYGYTF
>TRBJ2-2|.|.|TRBV12-3/TRBV12-4
TGTGCCAGCACCCTCGGTGGGGCCACCGGGGAGCTGTTTTTT
CASTLGGATGELFF
>TRBJ2-4|.|.|TRBV9
TGTGCCAGCAGCCCAACGTCTCTCTTAGCCAAAAACATTCAGTACTTC
CASSPTSLLAKNIQYF
>TRBJ1-3|TRBD1|many|TRBV12-3/TRBV12-4
TGTGCCAGCAGTTTGACAGGGGCTGGAAACACCATATATTTT
CASSLTGAGNTIYF
>TRBJ2-1|.|few|TRBV7-2
TGTGCCAGCAGCTTAGTCGGTTGGGATGAGCAGTTCTTC
CASSLVGWDEQFF
>TRBJ2-2|.|.|TRBV12-3/TRBV12-4
TGTGCCAGCTGGAAAAGCGGGGAGCTGTTTTTT
CASWKSGELFF
>TRBJ2-1|TRBD2|few|TRBV2
TGTGCCAGCATCTCCGAAGGGACTAGCGGGAGATCCCTCTACAATGAGCAGTTCTTC
CASISEGTSGRSLYNEQFF
>TRBJ2-7|TRBD1|.|TRBV7-8
TGTGCCAGCAGCCAGGGACAGGTGAACGAGCAGTACTTC
CASSQGQVNEQYF
>TRBJ2-3|.|.|TRBV5-1
TGCGCCAGCAGCTATAGGGGGGGAAGCACAGATACGCAGTATTTT
CASSYRGGSTDTQYF
>TRBJ2-1|.|.|TRBV4-1
TGCGCCAGCGCGTTAAGGTGGGAGTCGGTTGGCTCCTACAATGAGCAGTTCTTC
CASALRWESVGSYNEQFF
>TRBJ2-7|.|few|TRBV24-1
TGTGCCACCAGTCTCTCGGCCGAACACTACGAGCAGTACTTC
CATSLSAEHYEQYF
>TRBJ2-5|TRBD2|.|TRBV7-2
TGTGCCAGCAGCTTTGGGGGACTAGCGGCCTTTCAAGAGACCCAGTACTTC
CASSFGGLAAFQETQYF
>TRBJ2-7|.|.|TRBV7-9
TGTGCCAGCAGCTTAGGGATTCCGGAGCAGTACTTC
CASSLGIPEQYF
>TRBJ2-7|.|.|TRBV27
TGTGCCAGCAGTTTTGGGGCTCGCTACGAGCAGTACTTC
CASSFGARYEQYF
>TRBJ1-4|.|few|TRBV7-9
TGTGCCAGCAGCTTAGGGATCGGGACCTATAATGAAAAACTGTTTTTT
CASSLGIGTYNEKLFF
>TRBJ2-7|TRBD1|.|TRBV20-1
TGCAGTGCTAGAGCCCCGACAGGGGGCTGGTACGAGCAGTACTTC
CSARAPTGGWYEQYF
>TRBJ2-7|.|many|TRBV27
TGTGCCAGCAGTCCGGACAGCTCCTACGAGCAGTACTTC
CASSPDSSYEQYF
>TRBJ2-5|.|.|TRBV10-3
TGTGCCATCAGTGAGAGGGGAGGAGAGACCCAGTACTTC
CAISERGGETQYF
>TRBJ2-1|TRBD2|.|TRBV5-6
TGTGCCAGCAGCTCCGGGACTAGCGGGTATCCCTACAATGAGCAGTTCTTC
CASSSGTSGYPYNEQFF
>TRBJ2-5|.|few|TRBV29-1
TGCAGCTCCGGGATTGGAGAGACCCAGTACTTC
CSSGIGETQYF
>TRBJ2-5|TRBD2|few|TRBV12-3/TRBV12-4
TGTGCCAGCAGGAGGTCTAGCGGGAGCCCTCAAGAGACCCAGTACTTC
CASRRSSGSPQETQYF
>TRBJ1-2|.|.|TRBV7-9
TGTGCCAGCAGCCCCAGTCAGGCAAACTATGGCTACACCTTC
CASSPSQANYGYTF
>TRBJ2-1|.|few|TRBV25-1
TGTGCCAGCAGTGGCAGCACCTACAATGAGCAGTTCTTC
CASSGSTYNEQFF
>TRBJ1-4|.|few|TRBV12-3/TRBV12-4
TGTGCCAGCAGCCCATTAAGCCGTGGGCCTCGAAAACTGTTTTTT
CASSPLSRGPRKLFF
>TRBJ1-2|.|once|TRBV6-2/TRBV6-3
TGTGCCAGCAGTTATCGCCCCACCGGGGGCTACACCTTC
CASSYRPTGGYTF
>TRBJ2-7|TRBD2|few|TRBV11-2
TGTGCCAGCAGCTTAGACTTCCCGGGACTAGAAGGCTACGAGCAGTACTTC
CASSLDFPGLEGYEQYF
>TRBJ2-7|.|.|TRBV27
TGTGCCAGCAGTTTATATCAGGGGACGGGGGAGCAGTACTTC
CASSLYQGTGEQYF